This T cell receptor (beta chain) is drawn from a study of blood T cells in healthy people across ages. Overall study findings and caveats: TCR beta diversity per million T cells fell roughly linearly with age.

The CDR3 contains 15 residues. Germline V gives CDR1 SQVTM, CDR2 ANQGSEA. Trimming shortened V by 3 bases and J by 2 bases, and 14 bases separated the two germline ends. A second PCR of 7 to 11 cycles used a sample-barcoded 5' primer and a J-beta primer mix. Tagging of each cDNA molecule was performed by a template-switch adaptor with 12 random nucleotides. A single record per CDR3 protein comes from TCRdb applying MiXCR to the 5' RACE reads. The data contain 550,000 to 800,000 distinct CDR3 sequences, roughly 21% of them singletons. This clonotype has a handful of counts. What it binds is unknown. The chain combines TRBV29-1 with TRBJ2-1; tentative D call: TRBD1 (5 bases). The receptor comes from a man between 70 and 80 years old in good health. The specimen was blood. The CDR3 DNA follows: TGCAGCGTTGATACAGGAGAAAAACCCTACAATGAGCAGTTCTTC. Translated, it gives CSVDTGEKPYNEQFF.